This entry lists 4 T cell receptor beta chains sequenced from one sample in a study of CD8+ T cells in alopecia areata. Extracted RNA was reverse transcribed, and the resulting cDNA served as sequencing template. Some clones are missing from TCRdb's copy, which holds only in-frame ones; the method was immunoSEQ multiplex PCR. Among 100,000 to 150,000 clones, about 46% were seen once, and the ten largest hold under 20%. The specimen was CD8+ T cells sorted from blood, collected at week 0. These receptors were collected from a human donor with alopecia areata.

In its sample, this clone was seen a few times. The chain uses TRBV28 and TRBJ2-5; D uncertain. Trimming cost V 2 bases and J 7 bases, with 11 bases left between them. The CDR3 sequence is 13 residues long. Germline assignment: CDR1 MDHEN and CDR2 SYDVKM. The CDR3 here is CASSLTDPATQYF. For the CDR3, the DNA is TGTGCCAGCAGTTTAACAGATCCGGCGACCCAGTACTTC. The variable domain in full, completed from reference TRBV28 and TRBJ2-5, reads DVKVTQSSRYLVKRTGEKVFLECVQDMDHENMFWYRQDPGLGLRLIYFSYDVKMKEKGDIPEGYSVSREKKERFSLILESASTNQTSMYLCASSLTDPATQYFGPGTRLLVL.

This clone was recorded once. The chain uses TRBV7-3 and TRBJ2-5; 8 bases align to TRBD2. Per germline, CDR1 SGHTA and CDR2 FQGTGA. This CDR3 region has 14 residues. The trim removed 6 bases at V and 5 bases at J, leaving 8 bases unmatched. The chain's CDR3 is CASSLAGIGETQYF. DNA of the CDR3: TGTGCCAGCAGTTTAGCGGGGATCGGCGAGACCCAGTACTTC.

The chain has TRBV6-5 and TRBJ2-7, with 7 bases aligning to TRBD1. Germline loops: CDR1 MNHEY, CDR2 SVGAGI. CDR3 length: 15 residues. V shed 5 bases, J shed 4 bases, and the junction held 11 bases outside the gene matches. The CDR3 spells CASSMGDRRLYEQYF. Here the CDR3 DNA reads TGTGCCAGCAGTATGGGGGACAGAAGATTATACGAGCAGTACTTC.

This clone was counted only a few times. This sequence joins TRBV5-6 and TRBJ1-1, with D tentatively TRBD1 (5 bases). Trimming stripped 4 bases from V and 3 bases from J, with 10 bases between. The CDR3 is made up of 13 amino acids. Germline CDR1 and CDR2: SGHDT and YYEEEE. CDR3 in DNA: TGTGCCAGCAGCCCCCAAGGGGACACTGAAGCTTTCTTT. This sequence encodes CASSPQGDTEAFF.